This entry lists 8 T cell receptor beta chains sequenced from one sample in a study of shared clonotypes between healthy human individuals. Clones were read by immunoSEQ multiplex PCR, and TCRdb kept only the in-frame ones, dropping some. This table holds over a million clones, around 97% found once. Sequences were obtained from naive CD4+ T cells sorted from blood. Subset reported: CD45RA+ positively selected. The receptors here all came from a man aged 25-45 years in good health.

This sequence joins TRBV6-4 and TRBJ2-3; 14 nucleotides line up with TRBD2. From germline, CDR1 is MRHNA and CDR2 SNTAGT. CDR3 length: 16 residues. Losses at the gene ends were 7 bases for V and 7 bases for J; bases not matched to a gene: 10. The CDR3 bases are TGTGCCAGCACCAACCGGACTAGCGGGAGGAGCCATACGCAGTATTTT. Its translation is CASTNRTSGRSHTQYF.

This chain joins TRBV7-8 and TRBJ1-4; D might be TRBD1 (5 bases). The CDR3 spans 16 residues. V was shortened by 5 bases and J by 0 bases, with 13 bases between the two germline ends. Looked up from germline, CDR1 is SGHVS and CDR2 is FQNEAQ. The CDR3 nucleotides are TGTGCCAGCAGCCTACGGACACATACAACTAATGAAAAACTGTTTTTT. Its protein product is CASSLRTHTTNEKLFF.

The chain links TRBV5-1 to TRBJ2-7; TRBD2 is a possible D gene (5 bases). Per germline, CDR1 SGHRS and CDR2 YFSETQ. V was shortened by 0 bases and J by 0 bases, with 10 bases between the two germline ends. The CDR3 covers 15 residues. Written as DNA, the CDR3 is TGCGCCAGCAGCTTGGGGATGGGGAGCTCCTACGAGCAGTACTTC. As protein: CASSLGMGSSYEQYF.

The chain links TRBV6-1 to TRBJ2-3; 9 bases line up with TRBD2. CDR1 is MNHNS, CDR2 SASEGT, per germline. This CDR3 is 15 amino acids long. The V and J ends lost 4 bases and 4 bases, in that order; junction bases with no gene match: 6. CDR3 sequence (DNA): TGTGCCAGCAGTGGCGGGAGGGGAGGGGCAGATACGCAGTATTTT. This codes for CASSGGRGGADTQYF.

The CDR3: CASSQDASGTLSYNEQFF. CDR3 sequence (DNA): TGTGCCAGCAGCCAAGATGCTAGCGGTACACTCTCCTACAATGAGCAGTTCTTC. The chain couples TRBV4-2 to TRBJ2-1, with 7 nucleotides matching TRBD2. Germline-derived CDR1 and CDR2 are LGHNA and YNFKEQ. J was trimmed by 0 bases and V by 0 bases; bases with no gene match: 8. The CDR3 has 18 residues.

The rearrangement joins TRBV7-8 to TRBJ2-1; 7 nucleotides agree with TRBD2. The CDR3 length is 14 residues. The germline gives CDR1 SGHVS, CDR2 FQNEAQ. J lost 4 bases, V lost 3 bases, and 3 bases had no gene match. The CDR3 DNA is TGTGCCAGCAGCTTTGCGGGACTATACAATGAGCAGTTCTTC. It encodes CASSFAGLYNEQFF.

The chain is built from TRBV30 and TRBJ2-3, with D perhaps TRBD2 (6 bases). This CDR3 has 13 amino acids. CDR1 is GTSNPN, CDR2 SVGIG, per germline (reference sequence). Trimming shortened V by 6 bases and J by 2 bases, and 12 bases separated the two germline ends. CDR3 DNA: TGTGCCTGCAAGGGACTTTTCACAGATACGCAGTATTTT. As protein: CACKGLFTDTQYF.

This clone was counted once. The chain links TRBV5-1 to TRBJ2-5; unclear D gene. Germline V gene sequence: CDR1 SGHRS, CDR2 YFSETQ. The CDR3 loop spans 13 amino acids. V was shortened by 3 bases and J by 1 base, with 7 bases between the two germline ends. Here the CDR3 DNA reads TGCGCCAGCAGCTGGGATATCCAAGAGACCCAGTACTTC. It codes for CASSWDIQETQYF. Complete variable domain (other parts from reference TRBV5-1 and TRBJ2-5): KAGVTQTPRYLIKTRGQQVTLSCSPISGHRSVSWYQQTPGQGLQFLFEYFSETQRNKGNFPGRFSGRQFSNSRSEMNVSTLELGDSALYLCASSWDIQETQYFGPGTRLLVL.